These 23 T cell receptor beta chains originate from one sample sequenced in a study of human T cells and chemical hapten exposure. Time point noted: pre-sensitization, week 0. Treatment here: therapeutic diphenylcyclopropenone sensitization with weekly scalp DPC. Via MiXCR, TCRdb re-called the RACE reads, giving one row per CDR3 protein. The sample records around 120,000 distinct CDR3 sequences, less than 15% being singletons. The specimen was whole blood, collected in connection with sensitization to the hapten diphenylcyclopropenone (DPC). Source of these receptors: a woman between 18 and 29 years old with alopecia areata. Some clones in this sample may be carry-over from other donors' samples.

The chain recombines TRBV6-4 with TRBJ1-3, with D possibly TRBD1 on 5 matching bases. CDR3 length equals 15 residues. In germline, CDR1 is MRHNA, CDR2 SNTAGT. V was cut by 5 bases and J by 3 bases, with 14 bases left in between. CDR3 bases: TGTGCCAGCAGTCGAAGCCGGGACGGTGGAAACACCATATATTTT. Its translation is CASSRSRDGGNTIYF.

This clonotype was observed a few times. The V gene is TRBV20-1, the J gene TRBJ1-2; 7 bases map to TRBD1. With V trimmed by 5 bases and J by 5 bases, 5 bases remained unmatched. Germline V gene sequence: CDR1 DFQATT, CDR2 SNEGSKA (reference sequence). This CDR3 has 12 amino acids. CDR3 region: CSAPQQGYGYTF. The CDR3 DNA is TGCAGTGCTCCCCAACAGGGGTATGGCTACACCTTC.

This clonotype was seen repeatedly, ten times or more. This CDR3 reads CSVEVPSGGTDTQYF. The CDR3 DNA sequence: TGCAGCGTTGAAGTCCCTAGCGGGGGAACAGATACGCAGTATTTT. The chain combines TRBV29-1 with TRBJ2-3, with TRBD2 matching 10 bases. The V segment lost 1 base and the J segment 3 bases; nucleotides outside the gene matches: 4. From germline, CDR1 is SQVTM and CDR2 ANQGSEA. The CDR3 runs to 15 residues.

In this sample, this clonotype turned up a few times. V and J are TRBV4-3 and TRBJ1-2; TRBD1 is a possible D gene (6 bases). With 0 bases removed from V and 6 bases from J, the gap between germline ends came to 14 bases. The CDR3 sequence is 15 residues long. Germline V gene lookup returns CDR1 LGHNA and CDR2 YSLEER. The CDR3, as DNA: TGCGCCAGCAGCCAAGATGGAGGGGGTTGGGATGGCTACACCTTC. Its translation: CASSQDGGGWDGYTF.

The chain carries TRBV7-9 and TRBJ2-1; TRBD2 agrees at 7 bases. The CDR3 consists of 14 residues. The V and J ends lost 3 bases and 7 bases, in that order; junction bases with no gene match: 6. Germline CDR1 reads SEHNR; CDR2 reads FQNEAQ (reference sequence). This chain's CDR3 is CASSFAGDGNEQFF. The DNA of the CDR3 is TGTGCCAGCAGCTTTGCGGGGGATGGGAATGAGCAGTTCTTC.

The chain joins TRBV18 to TRBJ2-5, with D perhaps TRBD1 (6 bases). Germline assignment: CDR1 KGHSH and CDR2 LQKENI. There are 15 residues in the CDR3. Trimming took 6 bases from V and 2 from J, leaving 16 bases between them. CDR3 sequence: CASSRDRTIQETQYF. As DNA, the CDR3 is TGTGCCAGCTCCCGAGACAGGACAATTCAAGAGACCCAGTACTTC. The variable domain in full, with the rest retrieved from reference TRBV18 and TRBJ2-5, is NAGVMQNPRHLVRRRGQEARLRCSPMKGHSHVYWYRQLPEEGLKFMVYLQKENIIDESGMPKERFSAEFPKEGPSILRIQQVVRGDSAAYFCASSRDRTIQETQYFGPGTRLLVL.

In its sample, this clonotype was seen a few times. The V and J genes are TRBV10-3 and TRBJ1-4, with D unclear. The V gene's germline CDR1 is ENHRY and CDR2 SYGVKD. V shed 7 bases and J shed 4 bases, with 10 bases lying between them. The CDR3 has 13 residues. Written as DNA, the CDR3 is TGTGCCATCACGCAGAGTCTTAATGAAAAACTGTTTTTT. Protein product: CAITQSLNEKLFF.

This chain connects TRBV5-1 to TRBJ2-2; D gene ambiguous. Trimming took off 1 base at V and 5 bases at J, with 9 bases between the two ends. CDR1 is SGHRS, CDR2 YFSETQ, per germline. The CDR3 consists of 14 residues. In DNA, the CDR3 is TGCGCCAGCAGCTTGCTTCCAAGAACCGGGGAGCTGTTTTTT. Translation gives CASSLLPRTGELFF.

This clonotype was recorded a few times. The V and J genes are TRBV20-1 and TRBJ1-1; D possibly corresponds to TRBD1 (6 bases). This CDR3 is 15 amino acids long. CDR1 and CDR2 (germline): DFQATT, SNEGSKA (reference sequence). V lost 4 bases and J lost 2, with 17 bases in between. The CDR3 spells CSANRDNRDNTEAFF. In DNA, the CDR3 is TGCAGTGCTAACCGGGACAACAGAGATAACACTGAAGCTTTCTTT.

This clonotype has a handful of counts. The chain employs TRBV7-2 and TRBJ1-2; 7 bases line up with TRBD1. CDR1 SGHTA and CDR2 FQGNSA come from the germline V gene. The J segment lost 8 bases and the V segment lost 5 bases, leaving 8 bases of the junction unmatched. CDR3 length: 13 amino acids. The CDR3 nucleotides read TGTGCCAGCAGCCCATGGACAGGCGAAGGCTACACCTTC. It translates to CASSPWTGEGYTF.

The chain carries TRBV28 and TRBJ1-6; D possibly corresponds to TRBD1 (6 bases). V was clipped by 7 bases and J by 5 bases, with 15 bases between them. Germline V gives CDR1 MDHEN, CDR2 SYDVKM. The CDR3 spans 15 residues. DNA for the CDR3: TGTGCCAGCAATACCAGGGGATTGAATAATTCACCCCTCCACTTT. This gives the protein CASNTRGLNNSPLHF.

With respect to this clonotype: The CDR3 does not end in the conserved phenylalanine or tryptophan, so this is likely a read error. The gene calls are TRBV7-2 and TRBJ2-7; TRBD1 or TRBD2 may be the D gene (7 bases each). Germline V lookup: CDR1 SGHTA, CDR2 FQGNSA. The CDR3 sequence is 13 residues long. V lost 5 bases and J 7 bases, leaving 15 bases between the germline ends. The CDR3 spells CASSPGRGQEQYY. The CDR3 DNA reads as TGTGCCAGCAGCCCTGGGAGGGGGCAAGAGCAGTACTAC.

The chain recombines TRBV30 with TRBJ2-5; D is ambiguous. The CDR3 covers 14 residues. The V end lost 1 base, the J end lost 5 bases, and 14 bases lay between the germline ends. CDR1 GTSNPN and CDR2 SVGIG come from the germline V gene (reference sequence). CDR3 loop: CAWSAGSTVETQYF. Written as DNA, the CDR3 is TGTGCCTGGAGTGCGGGCTCAACGGTGGAGACCCAGTACTTC.

This clonotype was found many times. The chain recombines TRBV5-6 with TRBJ2-2; tentatively, D is TRBD1 (6 bases). CDR3 length equals 16 residues. V was shortened by 4 bases and J by 2 bases, with 15 bases between the two germline ends. Germline V gene lookup returns CDR1 SGHDT and CDR2 YYEEEE. The CDR3 reads CASSRQGTGNTGELFF. The DNA of the CDR3 is TGTGCCAGCAGCCGCCAGGGGACGGGTAACACCGGGGAGCTGTTTTTT.

The chain has TRBV6-6 and TRBJ1-1; D is unresolved. Germline assignment: CDR1 MNHNY and CDR2 SVGAGI (reference sequence). V was cut by 6 bases and J by 6 bases, with 14 bases left in between. The CDR3 sequence is 13 residues long. For the CDR3, the DNA is TGTGCCAGCAGACCTGTGGGTGGCGCTGAAGCTTTCTTT. Translated: CASRPVGGAEAFF.

This rearrangement joins TRBV20-1 to TRBJ1-5, with 9 nucleotides matching TRBD1. CDR3 length equals 15 residues. Germline V gene lookup returns CDR1 DFQATT and CDR2 SNEGSKA (reference sequence). The ends lost 0 bases at V and 2 bases at J; junction bases unmatched: 2. This chain's CDR3 is CSARDRTGGNQPQHF. CDR3 nucleotide sequence: TGCAGTGCTAGAGATAGGACAGGGGGCAATCAGCCCCAGCATTTT.

This clonotype has at least ten counts. The rearrangement joins TRBV28 to TRBJ1-4; TRBD1 is a possible D gene (6 bases). The germline V gene encodes CDR1 MDHEN and CDR2 SYDVKM. V was pared by 2 bases and J by 3 bases, with 16 bases between. The CDR3 contains 17 residues. The CDR3 DNA reads TGTGCCAGCAGTTTAATCTGGGATTGGGGGCCTAATGAAAAACTGTTTTTT. Its protein is CASSLIWDWGPNEKLFF.

In this sample, this clonotype turned up a few times. The V gene is TRBV19, the J gene TRBJ1-6, with unresolved D. The length of the CDR3 is 15 residues. The V end lost 0 bases, the J end lost 6 bases, and 9 bases lay between the germline ends. CDR1 LNHDA and CDR2 SQIVND come from the germline V gene (reference sequence). The DNA of the CDR3 is TGTGCCAGTAGTATAGATCATGGCAGTAATTCACCCCTCCACTTT. Amino acid sequence: CASSIDHGSNSPLHF.

This clonotype was seen only a few times. CDR3 residues: CSARSRRGGMNTEAFF. The CDR3 DNA reads as TGCAGTGCTAGATCCCGCAGGGGGGGAATGAACACTGAAGCTTTCTTT. This chain connects TRBV20-1 to TRBJ1-1, with 7 nucleotides matching TRBD1. The germline V gene encodes CDR1 DFQATT and CDR2 SNEGSKA (reference sequence). V was clipped by 2 bases and J by 0 bases; unmatched bases: 9. CDR3 length equals 16 residues.

The rearrangement links TRBV9 to TRBJ1-1; 7 nucleotides agree with TRBD1. The CDR3 length is 13 residues. CDR1 and CDR2 from the germline V gene are SGDLS and YYNGEE. The J segment lost 4 bases and the V segment lost 0 bases, leaving 0 bases of the junction unmatched. The CDR3 region has the DNA TGTGCCAGCAGCGTAGGGACAGGCACTGAAGCTTTCTTT. It codes for CASSVGTGTEAFF.

As to this clonotype: A read error is likely, as this CDR3 ends without the conserved phenylalanine or tryptophan. It is unclear where the CDR3 begins or ends on the DNA, so no DNA is shown, and the CDR3 is as TCRdb lists it. The chain links TRBV6-1 to TRBJ2-7; no check of the table's D call, TRBD2, against the DNA was made. Per germline, CDR1 MNHNS and CDR2 SASEGT. The CDR3 extends over 12 residues, inclusive of both ends. The CDR3 protein is CASSEAGPIVNL.

This clonotype has more than one count but fewer than ten. In DNA, the CDR3 is TGTGCCAGCAGCCAAGGTTATGCTAGCGGCCAAGAGACCCAGTACTTC. This sequence encodes CASSQGYASGQETQYF. The genes are TRBV3-1 and TRBJ2-5, with TRBD2 identical over 7 bases. Germline CDR1 reads LGHDT; CDR2 reads YNNKEL (reference sequence). The trim removed 1 base at V and 1 base at J, leaving 6 bases unmatched. The CDR3 extends over 16 amino acids.

This sequence joins TRBV6-1 and TRBJ2-3, with D perhaps being TRBD1 or TRBD2 (6 bases each). V shed 3 bases and J shed 2 bases, with 12 bases lying between them. The CDR3 runs to 15 residues. Germline V gives CDR1 MNHNS, CDR2 SASEGT. The CDR3 loop reads CASSDGGYPTDTQYF. CDR3 nucleotides: TGTGCCAGCAGTGACGGGGGCTACCCCACAGATACGCAGTATTTT.